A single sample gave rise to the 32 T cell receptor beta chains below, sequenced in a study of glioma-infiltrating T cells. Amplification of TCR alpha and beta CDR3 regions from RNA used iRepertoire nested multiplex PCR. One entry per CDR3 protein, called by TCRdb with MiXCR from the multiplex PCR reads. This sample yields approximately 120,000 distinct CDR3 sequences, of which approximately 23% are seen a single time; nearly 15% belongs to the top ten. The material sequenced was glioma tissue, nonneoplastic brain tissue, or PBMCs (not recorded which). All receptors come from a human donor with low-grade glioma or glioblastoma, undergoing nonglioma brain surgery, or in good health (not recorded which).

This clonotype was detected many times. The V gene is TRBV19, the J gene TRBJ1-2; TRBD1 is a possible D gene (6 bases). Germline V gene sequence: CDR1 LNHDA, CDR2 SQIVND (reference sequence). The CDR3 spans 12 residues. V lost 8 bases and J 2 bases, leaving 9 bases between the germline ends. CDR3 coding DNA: TGTGCCAGTGAGGACAGAAACTATGGCTACACCTTC. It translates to CASEDRNYGYTF.

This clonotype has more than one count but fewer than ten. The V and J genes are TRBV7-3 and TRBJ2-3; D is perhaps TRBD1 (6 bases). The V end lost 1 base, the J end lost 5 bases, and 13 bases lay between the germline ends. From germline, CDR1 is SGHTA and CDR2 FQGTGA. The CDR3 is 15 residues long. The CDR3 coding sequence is TGTGCCAGCAGCTTAAATACAGGGATGAGAGATACGCAGTATTTT. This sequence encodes CASSLNTGMRDTQYF.

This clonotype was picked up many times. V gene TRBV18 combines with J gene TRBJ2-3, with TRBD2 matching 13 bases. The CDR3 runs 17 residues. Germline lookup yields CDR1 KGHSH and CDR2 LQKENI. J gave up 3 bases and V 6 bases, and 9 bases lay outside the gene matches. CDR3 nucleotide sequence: TGTGCCAGCTCTGGGCCGGGACTAGCGGGAAGGACAGATACGCAGTATTTT. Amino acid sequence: CASSGPGLAGRTDTQYF. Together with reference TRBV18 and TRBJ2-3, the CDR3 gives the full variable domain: NAGVMQNPRHLVRRRGQEARLRCSPMKGHSHVYWYRQLPEEGLKFMVYLQKENIIDESGMPKERFSAEFPKEGPSILRIQQVVRGDSAAYFCASSGPGLAGRTDTQYFGPGTRLTVL.

The CDR3 bases are TGCAGTGCTAGTGGCTATGGCTGGGACTACAATGAGCAGTTCTTC. It specifies CSASGYGWDYNEQFF. The chain employs TRBV20-1 and TRBJ2-1; D call uncertain. Looked up from germline, CDR1 is DFQATT and CDR2 is SNEGSKA (reference sequence). This CDR3 has 15 residues. The V end was cut by 3 bases, the J end by 3 bases, with 15 bases between.

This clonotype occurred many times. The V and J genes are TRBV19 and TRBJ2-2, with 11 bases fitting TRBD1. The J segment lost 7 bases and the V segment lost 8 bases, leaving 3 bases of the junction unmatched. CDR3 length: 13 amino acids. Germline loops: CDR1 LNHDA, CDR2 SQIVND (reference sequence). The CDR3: CASRTGGVGELFF. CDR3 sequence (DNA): TGTGCCAGTCGGACAGGGGGCGTCGGGGAGCTGTTTTTT. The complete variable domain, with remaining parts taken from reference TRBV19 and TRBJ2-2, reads DGGITQSPKYLFRKEGQNVTLSCEQNLNHDAMYWYRQDPGQGLRLIYYSQIVNDFQKGDIAEGYSVSREKKESFPLTVTSAQKNPTAFYLCASRTGGVGELFFGEGSRLTVL.

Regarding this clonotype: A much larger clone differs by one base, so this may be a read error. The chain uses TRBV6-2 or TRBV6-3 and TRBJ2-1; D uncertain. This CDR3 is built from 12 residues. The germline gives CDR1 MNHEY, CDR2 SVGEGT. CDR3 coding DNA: TGTGCCAGCACCAACTCGAGAAATGAGCAGTCCTTC. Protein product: CASTNSRNEQSF.

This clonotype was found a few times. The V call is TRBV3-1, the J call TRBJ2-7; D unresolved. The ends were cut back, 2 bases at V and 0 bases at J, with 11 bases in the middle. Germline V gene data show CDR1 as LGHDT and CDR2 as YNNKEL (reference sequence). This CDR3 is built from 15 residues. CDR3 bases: TGTGCCAGCAGCCAAACCCCCGTAAGCTCCTACGAGCAGTACTTC. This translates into CASSQTPVSSYEQYF.

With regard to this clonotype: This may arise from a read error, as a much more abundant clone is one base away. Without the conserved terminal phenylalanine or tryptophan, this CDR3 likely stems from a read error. CDR3 region: CASSQELGTEAFL. The CDR3 DNA reads TGTGCCAGCAGCCAAGAGCTCGGCACTGAAGCTTTCCTT. The rearrangement joins TRBV7-9 to TRBJ1-1; D gene uncertain. The CDR3 has 13 residues. Germline V lookup: CDR1 SEHNR, CDR2 FQNEAQ (reference sequence). Trimming took off 5 bases at V and 4 bases at J, with 11 bases between the two ends.

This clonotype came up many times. The CDR3 region is CAPIQPQHF. CDR3 DNA sequence: TGTGCCCCAATACAGCCCCAGCATTTT. The chain employs TRBV7-9 and TRBJ1-5; D unresolved. V was pared by 11 bases and J by 7 bases, with 6 bases between. Germline-derived CDR1 and CDR2 are SEHNR and FQNEAQ (reference sequence). The CDR3 is 9 amino acids.

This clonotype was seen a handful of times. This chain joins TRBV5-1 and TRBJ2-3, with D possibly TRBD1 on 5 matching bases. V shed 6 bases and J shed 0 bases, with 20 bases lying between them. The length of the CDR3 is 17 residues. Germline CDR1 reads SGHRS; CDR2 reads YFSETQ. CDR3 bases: TGCGCCAGCAAGCAATCAGGGAACGGGCTTAGCACAGATACGCAGTATTTT. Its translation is CASKQSGNGLSTDTQYF.

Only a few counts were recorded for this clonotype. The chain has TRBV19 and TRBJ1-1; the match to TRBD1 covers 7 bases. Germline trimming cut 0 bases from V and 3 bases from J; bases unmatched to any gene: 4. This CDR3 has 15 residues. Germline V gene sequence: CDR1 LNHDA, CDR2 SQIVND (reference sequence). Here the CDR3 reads CASSIDQGGYTEAFF. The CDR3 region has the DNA TGTGCCAGTAGTATAGATCAGGGGGGGTACACTGAAGCTTTCTTT.

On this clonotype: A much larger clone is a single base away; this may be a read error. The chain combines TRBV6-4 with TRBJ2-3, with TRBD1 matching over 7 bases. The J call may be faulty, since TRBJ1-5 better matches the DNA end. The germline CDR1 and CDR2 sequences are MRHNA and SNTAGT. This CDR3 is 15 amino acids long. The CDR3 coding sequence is TGTGCCAGCAGTGACAGGCCTAGCGGGACAGATACGCAGCATTTT. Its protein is CASSDRPSGTDTQHF.

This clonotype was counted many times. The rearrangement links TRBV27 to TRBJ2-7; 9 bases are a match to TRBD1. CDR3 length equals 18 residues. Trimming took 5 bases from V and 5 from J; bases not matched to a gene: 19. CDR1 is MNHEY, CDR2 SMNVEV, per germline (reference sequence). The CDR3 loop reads CASSDRLPGQGPWDEQYF. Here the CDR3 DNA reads TGTGCCAGCAGTGACCGCCTACCGGGACAGGGCCCATGGGACGAGCAGTACTTC.

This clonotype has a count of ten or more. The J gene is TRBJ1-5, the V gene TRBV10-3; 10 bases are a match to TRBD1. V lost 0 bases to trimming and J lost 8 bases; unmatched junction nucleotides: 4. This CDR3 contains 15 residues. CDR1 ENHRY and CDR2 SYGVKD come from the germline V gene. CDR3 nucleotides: TGTGCCATCAGTGAGTCGATGGGGACAGGGGAGCCCCAGCATTTT. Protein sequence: CAISESMGTGEPQHF.

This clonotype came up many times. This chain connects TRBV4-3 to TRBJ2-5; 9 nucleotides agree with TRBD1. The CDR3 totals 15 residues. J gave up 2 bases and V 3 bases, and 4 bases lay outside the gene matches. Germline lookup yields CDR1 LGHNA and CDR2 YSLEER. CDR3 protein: CASSQTGTGQETQYF. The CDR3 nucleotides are TGCGCCAGCAGCCAGACCGGGACAGGGCAAGAGACCCAGTACTTC.

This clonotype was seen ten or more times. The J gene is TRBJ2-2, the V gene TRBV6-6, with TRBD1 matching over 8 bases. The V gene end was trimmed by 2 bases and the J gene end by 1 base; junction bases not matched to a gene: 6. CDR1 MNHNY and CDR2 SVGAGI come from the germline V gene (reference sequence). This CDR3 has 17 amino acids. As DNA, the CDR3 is TGTGCCAGCAGTTACCGTCCCGGGACAGGGAACACCGGGGAGCTGTTTTTT. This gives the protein CASSYRPGTGNTGELFF.

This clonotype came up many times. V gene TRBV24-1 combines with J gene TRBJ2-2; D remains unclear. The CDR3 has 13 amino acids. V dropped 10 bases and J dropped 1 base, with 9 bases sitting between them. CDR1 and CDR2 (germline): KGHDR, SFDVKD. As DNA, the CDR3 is TGTGCCACAAGTAACAGGAACACCGGGGAGCTGTTTTTT. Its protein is CATSNRNTGELFF.

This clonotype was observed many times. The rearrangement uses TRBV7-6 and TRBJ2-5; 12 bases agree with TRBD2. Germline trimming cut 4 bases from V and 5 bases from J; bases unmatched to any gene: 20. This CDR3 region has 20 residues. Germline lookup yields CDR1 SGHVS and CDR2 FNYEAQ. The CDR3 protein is CASSWRNPGLAGTKWETQYF. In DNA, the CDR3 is TGTGCCAGCAGCTGGCGCAACCCGGGACTAGCGGGTACAAAGTGGGAGACCCAGTACTTC. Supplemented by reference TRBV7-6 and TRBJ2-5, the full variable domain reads GAGVSQSPRYKVTKRGQDVALRCDPISGHVSLYWYRQALGQGPEFLTYFNYEAQQDKSGLPNDRFSAERPEGSISTLTIQRTEQRDSAMYRCASSWRNPGLAGTKWETQYFGPGTRLLVL.

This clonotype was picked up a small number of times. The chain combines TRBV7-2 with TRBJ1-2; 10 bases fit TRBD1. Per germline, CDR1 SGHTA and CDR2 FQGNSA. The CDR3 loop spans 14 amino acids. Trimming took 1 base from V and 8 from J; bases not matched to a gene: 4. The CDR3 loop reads CASSLGQGAYGYTF. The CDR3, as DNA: TGTGCCAGCAGCTTAGGACAGGGGGCGTACGGCTACACCTTC.

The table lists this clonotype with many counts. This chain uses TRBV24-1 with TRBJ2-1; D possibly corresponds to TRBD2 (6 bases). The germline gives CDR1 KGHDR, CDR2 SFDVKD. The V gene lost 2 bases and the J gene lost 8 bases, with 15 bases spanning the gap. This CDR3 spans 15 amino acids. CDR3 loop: CATSDSSGGIHEQFF. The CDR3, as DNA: TGTGCCACCAGTGATTCCTCAGGAGGGATCCATGAGCAGTTCTTC.

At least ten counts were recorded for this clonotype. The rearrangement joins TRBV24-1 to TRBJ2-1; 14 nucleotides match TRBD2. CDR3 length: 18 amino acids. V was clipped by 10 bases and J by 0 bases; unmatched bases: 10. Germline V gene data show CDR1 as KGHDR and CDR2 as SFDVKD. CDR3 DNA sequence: TGTGCCACTGGGGGGACTAGCGGGAGCCCTAGCTCCTACAATGAGCAGTTCTTC. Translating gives CATGGTSGSPSSYNEQFF.

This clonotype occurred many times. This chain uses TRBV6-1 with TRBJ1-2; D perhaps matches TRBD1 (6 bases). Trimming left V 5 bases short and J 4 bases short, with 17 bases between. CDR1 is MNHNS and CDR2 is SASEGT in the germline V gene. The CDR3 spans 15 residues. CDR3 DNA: TGTGCCAGCAGTTATTCCCCCGGGGGGGCCTATGGCTACACCTTC. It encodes CASSYSPGGAYGYTF.

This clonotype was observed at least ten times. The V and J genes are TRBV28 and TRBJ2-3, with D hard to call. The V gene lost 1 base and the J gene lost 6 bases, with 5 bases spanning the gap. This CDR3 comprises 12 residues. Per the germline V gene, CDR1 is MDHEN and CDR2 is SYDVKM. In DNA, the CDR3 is TGTGCCAGCAGTTTATTAGGGGATACGCAGTATTTT. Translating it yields CASSLLGDTQYF.

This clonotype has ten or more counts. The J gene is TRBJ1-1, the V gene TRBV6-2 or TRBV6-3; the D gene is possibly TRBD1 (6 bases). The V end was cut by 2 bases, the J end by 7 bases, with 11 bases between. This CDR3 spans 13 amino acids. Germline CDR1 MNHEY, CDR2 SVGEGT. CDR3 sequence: CASSYGGSLEAFF. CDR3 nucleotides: TGTGCCAGCAGTTACGGGGGCAGCCTTGAAGCTTTCTTT.

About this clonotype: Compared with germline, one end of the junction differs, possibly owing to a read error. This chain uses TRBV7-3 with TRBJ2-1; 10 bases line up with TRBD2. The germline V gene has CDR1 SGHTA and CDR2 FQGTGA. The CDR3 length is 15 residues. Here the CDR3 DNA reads TGTGCCCGCAGCTTGAGCGGGAGGGGGGAGAATGAGCAGTTCTTC. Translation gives CARSLSGRGENEQFF.

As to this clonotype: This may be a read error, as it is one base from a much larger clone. CDR3 in amino acids: CSSSQTTLYTEAFF. CDR3 coding DNA: TGTTCCAGCAGCCAGACAACACTCTACACTGAAGCTTTCTTT. This chain joins TRBV3-1 and TRBJ1-1; D remains ambiguous. The CDR3 is made up of 14 amino acids. CDR1 LGHDT and CDR2 YNNKEL come from the germline V gene (reference sequence). Together with reference TRBV3-1 and TRBJ1-1, the CDR3 gives the full variable domain: DTAVSQTPKYLVTQMGNDKSIKCEQNLGHDTMYWYKQDSKKFLKIMFSYNNKELIINETVPNRFSPKSPDKAHLNLHINSLELGDSAVYFCSSSQTTLYTEAFFGQGTRLTVV.

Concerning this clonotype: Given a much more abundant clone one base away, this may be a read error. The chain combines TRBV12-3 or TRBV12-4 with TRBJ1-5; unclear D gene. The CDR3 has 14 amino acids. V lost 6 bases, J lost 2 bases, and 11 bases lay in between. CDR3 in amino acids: CASRRTVGNQPQHF. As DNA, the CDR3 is TGTGCCAGCAGGCGAACAGTGGGCAATCAGCCCCAGCATTTT.

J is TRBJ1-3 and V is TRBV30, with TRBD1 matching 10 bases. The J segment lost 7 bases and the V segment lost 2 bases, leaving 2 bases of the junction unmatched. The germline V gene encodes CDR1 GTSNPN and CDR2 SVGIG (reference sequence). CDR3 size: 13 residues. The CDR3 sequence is CAWSRQGANTIYF. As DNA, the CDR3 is TGTGCCTGGAGTCGACAGGGGGCCAACACCATATATTTT. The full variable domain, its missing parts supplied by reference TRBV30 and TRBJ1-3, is SQTIHQWPATLVQPVGSPLSLECTVEGTSNPNLYWYRQAAGRGLQLLFYSVGIGQISSEVPQNLSASRPQDRQFILSSKKLLLSDSGFYLCAWSRQGANTIYFGEGSWLTVV.

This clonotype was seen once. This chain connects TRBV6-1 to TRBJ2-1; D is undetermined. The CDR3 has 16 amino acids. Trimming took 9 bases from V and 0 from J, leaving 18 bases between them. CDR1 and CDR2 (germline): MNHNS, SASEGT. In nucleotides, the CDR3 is TGTGCCAGAACCCCCGGCGGTTACGGCTCCTACAATGAGCAGTTCTTC. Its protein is CARTPGGYGSYNEQFF.

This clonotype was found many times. CDR3 in DNA: TGTGCCAGTAGTATATACCTGGGGGACCGGGATGAGCAGTTCTTC. Amino acids: CASSIYLGDRDEQFF. The rearrangement joins TRBV19 to TRBJ2-1; D might be TRBD1 or TRBD2, each matching 5 bases. With 2 bases removed from V and 8 bases from J, the gap between germline ends came to 16 bases. The CDR3 spans 15 residues. Germline V lookup: CDR1 LNHDA, CDR2 SQIVND (reference sequence).

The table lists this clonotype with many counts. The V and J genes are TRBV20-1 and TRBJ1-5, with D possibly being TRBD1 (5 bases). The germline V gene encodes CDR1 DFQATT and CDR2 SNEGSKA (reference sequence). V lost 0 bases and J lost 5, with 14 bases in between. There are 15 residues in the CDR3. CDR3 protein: CSAREPRDLYQPQHF. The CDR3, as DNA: TGCAGTGCTAGAGAGCCCCGGGACCTATATCAGCCCCAGCATTTT.

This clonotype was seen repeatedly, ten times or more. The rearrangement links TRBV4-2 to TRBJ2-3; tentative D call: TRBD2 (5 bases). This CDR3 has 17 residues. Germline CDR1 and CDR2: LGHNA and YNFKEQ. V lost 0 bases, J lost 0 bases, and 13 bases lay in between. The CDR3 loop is CASSQESASSSTDTQYF. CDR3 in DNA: TGTGCCAGCAGCCAAGAGTCGGCTAGCAGTAGCACAGATACGCAGTATTTT.